This TCR beta chain was sequenced for a study of radiotherapy plus CTLA-4 blockade in lung cancer. Study context: Objective responses arose in about 18% of patients, and 31% experienced disease control.

In germline, CDR1 is SGHNT, CDR2 YENEEA. The J segment lost 4 bases and the V segment lost 3 bases, leaving 0 bases of the junction unmatched. The CDR3 covers 15 residues. Patients had chemo-refractory metastatic non-small-cell lung cancer and received focal radiation plus CTLA-4 blockade that used ipilimumab. A note on this clone: As yet, its antigen is unknown.

Study-wide results and limits: Tumor-derived TCR clones expanded in blood after radiotherapy plus ipilimumab. Among reported predictors of response, early blood T cell clone dynamics with interferon-beta performed best.

Sequenced by immunoSEQ multiplex PCR; TCRdb stores in-frame clones only, minus some. The repertoire holds 90,000 to 150,000 clones, 78% seen once, with 4.5% to 5.5% in the top ten. The sequence was obtained from a human donor with non-small cell lung cancer who had a partial response to radiotherapy plus ipilimumab. The sample was peripheral blood, taken from a patient treated with radiotherapy plus ipilimumab. The chain joins TRBV11-3 to TRBJ2-1, with 13 bases identical to TRBD2. The CDR3 DNA is TGTGCCAGCAGCTTGGGACTAGCGGGGTACAATGAGCAGTTCTTC. Translating gives CASSLGLAGYNEQFF.